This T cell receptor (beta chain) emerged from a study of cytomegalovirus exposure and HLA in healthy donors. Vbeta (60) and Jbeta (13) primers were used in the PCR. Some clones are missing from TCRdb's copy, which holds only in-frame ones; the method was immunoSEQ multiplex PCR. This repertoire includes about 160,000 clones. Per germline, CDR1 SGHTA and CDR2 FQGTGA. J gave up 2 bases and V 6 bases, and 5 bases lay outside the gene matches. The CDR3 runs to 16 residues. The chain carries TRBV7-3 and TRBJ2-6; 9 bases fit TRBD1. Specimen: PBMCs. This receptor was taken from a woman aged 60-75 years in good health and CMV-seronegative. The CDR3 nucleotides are TGTGCCAGCAGACAACAGGGGGCGCCTGGGGCCAACGTCCTGACTTTC. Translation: CASRQQGAPGANVLTF.